This record looks at one T cell receptor beta chain sequence and its context. This specimen belongs to a study of control samples from healthy donors and cancer patients. Germline V CDR1 and CDR2: LNHDA, SQIVND (reference sequence). The CDR3 has 15 amino acids. With 7 bases removed from V and 3 bases from J, the gap between germline ends came to 16 bases. Data came from immunoSEQ multiplex PCR; TCRdb stores just in-frame clones and leaves some out. Of 130,000 to 150,000 clones detected, roughly 94% appear once; the ten largest clones hold over 12%. The source material was PBMCs. This chain connects TRBV19 to TRBJ1-5, with D hard to call. This clonotype originated in a man aged 55 to 70 with colorectal cancer. CDR3 nucleotides: TGTGCCAGTAAAGTAACGATAGGAGTCAATCAGCCCCAGCATTTT. Translated: CASKVTIGVNQPQHF.